Sequencing of this TCR beta chain was carried out in a study of brain T cells in children with intractable seizures. General study results and limits: HCMV serostatus was not known, and viral specificity came from CDR3 similarity only.

This CDR3 region has 14 residues. Germline V CDR1 and CDR2: SGHDN, FVKESK. The ends were cut back, 4 bases at V and 8 bases at J, with 17 bases in the middle. On this clone: Antigen unknown.

Clones were read by immunoSEQ multiplex PCR, and TCRdb kept only the in-frame ones, dropping some. The sample includes about 340,000 clones, 93% seen only once; the top ten take under 7%. The sample's time point: blood from clinic visit 5 months post-surgery; TSC patient then seizure free. The chain employs TRBV14 and TRBJ1-1; perhaps TRBD1 as D (5 bases). The specimen was peripheral blood, collected around 5 months after surgery. This receptor was obtained from a boy in the first two years of life with tuberous sclerosis and intractable seizures. The CDR3 loop reads CASSLVGTSSEAFF. The CDR3 DNA follows: TGTGCCAGCAGCCTCGTTGGGACTTCCAGCGAAGCTTTCTTT.